This T cell receptor (beta chain) was recorded in a study of vaccination effects on CD4 cells after COVID-19. Study conclusions and caveats: The authors studied few convalescent patients and collected no early post-infection timepoints. Spike-reactive clones found after vaccination in convalescents were mainly new vaccine-induced clones. Long after vaccination, the clones induced by infection and by vaccine shrank markedly in size.

This CDR3 contains 15 residues. Germline values: CDR1 SGHDN, CDR2 FVKESK. V shed 0 bases and J shed 4 bases, with 12 bases lying between them. As for this clone: The antigen remains undetermined. Other DNA sequences of this sample code for an identical CDR3.

Antigen-specific CD4+ T cells were first expanded with viral peptide pools by the ViraFEST assay and only then sequenced. Cultured cells yielded isolated CD4+ T cells after around 10 days. Documented for the person is a PCR-confirmed SARS-CoV-2 infection occurring between March and December 2020. The protocol was immunoSEQ multiplex PCR, while the TCRdb copy is restricted to in-frame clones and leaves out a portion. Of 20,000 to 30,000 clones in the sample, approximately 80% were seen once. The rearrangement uses TRBV14 and TRBJ2-5; D not resolved. Sequenced here: CD4+ T cells from PBMCs cultured with HCoV-NL63 spike peptides, sampled before COVID-19 vaccination. This sequence originates from a human donor who had a prior SARS-CoV-2 infection. The CDR3 nucleotides read TGTGCCAGCAGCCAAGATTGGGCTAGGTCAGAGACCCAGTACTTC. Translation gives CASSQDWARSETQYF.